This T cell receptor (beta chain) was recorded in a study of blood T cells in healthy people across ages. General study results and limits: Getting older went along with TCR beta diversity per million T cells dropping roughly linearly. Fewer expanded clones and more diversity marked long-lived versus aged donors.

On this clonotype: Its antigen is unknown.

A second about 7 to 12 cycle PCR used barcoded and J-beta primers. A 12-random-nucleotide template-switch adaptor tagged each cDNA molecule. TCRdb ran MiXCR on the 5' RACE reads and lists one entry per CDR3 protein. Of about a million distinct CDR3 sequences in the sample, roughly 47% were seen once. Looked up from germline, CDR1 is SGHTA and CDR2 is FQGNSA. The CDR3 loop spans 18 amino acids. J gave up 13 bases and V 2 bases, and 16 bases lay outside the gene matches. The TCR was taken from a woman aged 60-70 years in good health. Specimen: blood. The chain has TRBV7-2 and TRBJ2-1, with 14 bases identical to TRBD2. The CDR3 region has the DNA TGTGCCAGCAGCTTAAGGGGCAGACTAGCGGGAGGGCTAGAGACCCAGTTCTTC. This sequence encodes CASSLRGRLAGGLETQFF. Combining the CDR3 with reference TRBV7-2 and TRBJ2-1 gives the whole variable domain GAGVSQSPSNKVTEKGKDVELRCDPISGHTALYWYRQSLGQGLEFLIYFQGNSAPDKSGLPSDRFSAERTGGSVSTLTIQRTQQEDSAVYLCASSLRGRLAGGLETQFFGPGTRLTVL.